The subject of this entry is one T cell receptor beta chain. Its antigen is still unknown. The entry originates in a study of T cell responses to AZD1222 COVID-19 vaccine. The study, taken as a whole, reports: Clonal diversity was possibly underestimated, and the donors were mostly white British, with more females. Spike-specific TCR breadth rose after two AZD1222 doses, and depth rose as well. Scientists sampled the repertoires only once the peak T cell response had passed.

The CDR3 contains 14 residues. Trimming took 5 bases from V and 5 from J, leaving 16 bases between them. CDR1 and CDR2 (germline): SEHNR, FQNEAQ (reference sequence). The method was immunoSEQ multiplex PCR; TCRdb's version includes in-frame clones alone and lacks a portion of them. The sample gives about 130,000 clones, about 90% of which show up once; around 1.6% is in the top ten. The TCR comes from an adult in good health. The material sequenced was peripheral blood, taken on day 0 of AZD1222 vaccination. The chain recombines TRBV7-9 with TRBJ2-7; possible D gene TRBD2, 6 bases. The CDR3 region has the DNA TGTGCCAGCAGCCGTGGGGCGGGGAGCCACGAGCAGTACTTC. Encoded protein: CASSRGAGSHEQYF. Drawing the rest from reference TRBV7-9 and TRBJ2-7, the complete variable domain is DTGVSQNPRHKITKRGQNVTFRCDPISEHNRLYWYRQTLGQGPEFLTYFQNEAQLEKSRLLSDRFSAERPKGSFSTLEIQRTEQGDSAMYLCASSRGAGSHEQYFGPGTRLTVT.